The clone carrying this TCR beta chain appeared a few times. The antigen is unknown. This specimen comes from a study of PD-L1 blockade in urothelial cancer. Study-level findings and limits: Each patient contributed one FFPE tumor sample, not taken right before treatment. Increased tumor-infiltrating T lymphocytes were recorded in patients with durable benefit.

Germline CDR1 reads SGDLS; CDR2 reads YYNGEE. The CDR3 has 12 residues. Trimming took 6 bases from V and 6 from J; bases not matched to a gene: 3. Assay used: immunoSEQ multiplex PCR; TCRdb lists only in-frame clones, some missing. The table has 35,000 or so clones, roughly 36% seen once. This sequence was found in a man between 60 and 70 years old with urothelial cancer. The J gene is TRBJ2-7, the V gene TRBV9; TRBD1 aligns across 10 bases. The material was tumor tissue, obtained before atezolizumab (anti-PD-L1) treatment. CDR3 nucleotide sequence: TGTGCCAGCACCGGGACAGGGGCCGAGCAGTACTTC. Residues: CASTGTGAEQYF.